This T cell receptor beta chain was obtained from a study of blood T cell repertoires in COVID-19 (dated by TCRdb to the early 2020s). Background on the whole study: Collaborator samples came from the United States, Italy and Spain and covered acute and convalescent phases of COVID-19. The dataset comprised deeply sampled blood TCRbeta repertoires from subjects exposed to, actively infected with, or recovered from COVID-19. The samples were drawn from two sources: the first 160 participants of the ongoing ImmuneRACE study, and 1,000 to 1,500 subjects contributed by 6 global collaborators. Where available, HLA class I and class II types were taken from metadata supplied by the sample provider and were not determined by assay-based typing. The sample metadata nearly always contained a de-identified subject ID, COVID-19 status, age in years and sex. The repertoires were released in a freely available public database intended as a resource for research on the immune response to SARS-CoV-2. The material from the prospective study consisted of cDNA or gDNA derived from T cells, B-cell-depleted T cells, or PBMCs.

Whole blood was collected in K2EDTA tubes by collaborating institutions according to the institutions' own protocols. For TCRbeta analysis, collaborator samples were shipped as frozen whole blood, as isolated PBMCs, or as DNA extracted from either sample type. CDR1 and CDR2, looked up from the germline V gene (reference sequence), are MNHEY and SMNVEV. Measured from the cysteine to the phenylalanine, the CDR3 is 17 residues long. Solely the CDR3 DNA is kept, with 51 bases framed from the first base. The trim is 8 bases for V and 8 bases for J, with a gap of 29 bases between the germline ends. On this clone: It has no known antigen specificity. Within one base of it there is no much larger clone, and no base qualities were kept.

TCRbeta CDR3 regions were amplified from genomic DNA by means of the immunoSEQ Assay, a bias-controlled multiplex PCR. The authors' pipeline ran thus. Nucleated cell counts per sample were estimated from amplification of reference gene primers within the assay. Sequence reads were collapsed and filtered to measure the absolute abundance of every unique TCRbeta CDR3 rearrangement. For each sample, productive Simpson clonality was calculated as the square root of Simpson's diversity index across productive rearrangements. The immuneACCESS repertoire file appears here via TCRdb, limited to in-frame rearrangements. These files lack a portion of the clones; in checked studies, under half of the deficit traces to unresolved V genes, and the cause of the others is not known. From that table come the V and J calls and clone size; the DNA was used to work out D and trimming. The table for this sample lists under 300,000 clones; around 82% of them were counted only once. 4.5% to 7% of the sample rests with the top ten.

Summary of the overall study and its limitations: The amount of clinical and demographic metadata varied by source and participant and was provided uncurated.

The sequencing input was peripheral blood. The rearrangement combines TRBV27 with TRBJ2-3, and perhaps TRBD2 as D gene, on 6 matching bases. The source of this sequence is a man at least 80 years old with acute or convalescent COVID-19. CDR3 reads: CASRNPNEGRGGVTQYF. Here is the DNA: TGTGCCAGCCGCAACCCAAACGAGGGCCGGGGAGGTGTTACGCAGTATTTT.